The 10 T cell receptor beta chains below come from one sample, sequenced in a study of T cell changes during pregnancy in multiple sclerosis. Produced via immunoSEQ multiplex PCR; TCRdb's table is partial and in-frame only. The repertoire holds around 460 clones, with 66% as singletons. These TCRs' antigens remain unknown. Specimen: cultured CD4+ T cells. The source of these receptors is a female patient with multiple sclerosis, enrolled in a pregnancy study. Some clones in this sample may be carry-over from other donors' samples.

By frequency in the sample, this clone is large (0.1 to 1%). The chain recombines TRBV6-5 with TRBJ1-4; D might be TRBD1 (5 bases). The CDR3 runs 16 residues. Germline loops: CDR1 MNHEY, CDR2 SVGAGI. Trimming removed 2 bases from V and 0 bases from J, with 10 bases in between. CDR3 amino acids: CASSYAGGATNEKLFF. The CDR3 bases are TGTGCCAGCAGTTACGCCGGGGGTGCAACTAATGAAAAACTGTTTTTT.

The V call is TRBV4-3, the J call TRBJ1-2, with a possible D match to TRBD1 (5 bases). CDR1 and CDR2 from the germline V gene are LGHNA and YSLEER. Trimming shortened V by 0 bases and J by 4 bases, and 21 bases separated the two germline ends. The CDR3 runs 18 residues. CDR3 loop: CASSQDLSGTVGSYGYTF. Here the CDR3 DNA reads TGCGCCAGCAGCCAAGATTTGAGCGGGACGGTGGGGAGCTATGGCTACACCTTC.

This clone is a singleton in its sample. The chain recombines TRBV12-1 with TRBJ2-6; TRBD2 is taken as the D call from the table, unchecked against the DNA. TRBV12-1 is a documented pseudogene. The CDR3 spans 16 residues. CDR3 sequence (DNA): TGTGCCAGCAGCTCTAGTCCTGTAAGTCGGGCCAACGTCCTGACTTTC. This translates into CASSSSPVSRANVLTF.

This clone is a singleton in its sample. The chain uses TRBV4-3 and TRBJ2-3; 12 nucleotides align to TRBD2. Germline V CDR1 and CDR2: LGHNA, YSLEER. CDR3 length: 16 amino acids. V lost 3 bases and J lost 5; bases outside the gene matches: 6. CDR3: CASSQTTSGGLDTQYF. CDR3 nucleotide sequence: TGCGCCAGCAGCCAGACAACTAGCGGGGGGTTAGATACGCAGTATTTT.

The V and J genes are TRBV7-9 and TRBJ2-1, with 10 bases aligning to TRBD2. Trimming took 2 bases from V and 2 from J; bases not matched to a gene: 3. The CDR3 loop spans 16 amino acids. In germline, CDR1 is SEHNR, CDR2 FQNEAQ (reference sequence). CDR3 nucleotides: TGTGCCAGCAGCTTATGGCTAGCGGGAGCCTACAATGAGCAGTTCTTC. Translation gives CASSLWLAGAYNEQFF. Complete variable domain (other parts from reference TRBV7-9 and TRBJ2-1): DTGVSQNPRHKITKRGQNVTFRCDPISEHNRLYWYRQTLGQGPEFLTYFQNEAQLEKSRLLSDRFSAERPKGSFSTLEIQRTEQGDSAMYLCASSLWLAGAYNEQFFGPGTRLTVL.

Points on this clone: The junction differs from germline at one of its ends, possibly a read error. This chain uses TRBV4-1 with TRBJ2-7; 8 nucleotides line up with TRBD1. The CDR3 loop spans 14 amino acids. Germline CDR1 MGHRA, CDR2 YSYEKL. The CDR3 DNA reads TGTGCCAGCAGCCCGGTAGGACAGGGCTACGAGCAGTACTTC. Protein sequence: CASSPVGQGYEQYF.

CDR3 coding DNA: TGTGCCAGCAGTGAAGCGCTAGCGGGAGGAACAGATACGCAGTATTTT. This gives the protein CASSEALAGGTDTQYF. This chain connects TRBV6-1 to TRBJ2-3; 11 bases align to TRBD2. The germline gives CDR1 MNHNS, CDR2 SASEGT. The CDR3 is 16 residues long. Unmatched junction bases numbered 2, after V lost 0 bases and J lost 3 bases.

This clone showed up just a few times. CDR3 in amino acids: CASSQLAGSSPGAQYF. The CDR3 DNA follows: TGCGCCAGCAGCCAACTAGCGGGATCCTCCCCCGGGGCCCAGTACTTC. The V gene is TRBV4-1, the J gene TRBJ2-5, with 9 bases identical to TRBD2. The trim removed 2 bases at V and 9 bases at J, leaving 13 bases unmatched. This CDR3 is 16 amino acids long. Germline V gene lookup returns CDR1 MGHRA and CDR2 YSYEKL.

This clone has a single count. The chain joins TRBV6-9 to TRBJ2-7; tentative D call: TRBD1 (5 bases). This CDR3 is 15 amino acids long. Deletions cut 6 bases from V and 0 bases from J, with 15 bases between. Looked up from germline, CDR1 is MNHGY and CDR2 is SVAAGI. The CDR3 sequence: CASSSDSFSSYEQYF. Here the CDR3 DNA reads TGTGCCAGCAGCTCCGACAGCTTCAGCTCCTACGAGCAGTACTTC.

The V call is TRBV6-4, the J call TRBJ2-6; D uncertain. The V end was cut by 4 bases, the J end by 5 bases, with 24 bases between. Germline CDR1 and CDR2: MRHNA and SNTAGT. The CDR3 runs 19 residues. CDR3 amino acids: CASSGVFSPRQSRANVLTF. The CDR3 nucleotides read TGTGCCAGCAGTGGAGTGTTCTCACCACGACAAAGTCGGGCCAACGTCCTGACTTTC.